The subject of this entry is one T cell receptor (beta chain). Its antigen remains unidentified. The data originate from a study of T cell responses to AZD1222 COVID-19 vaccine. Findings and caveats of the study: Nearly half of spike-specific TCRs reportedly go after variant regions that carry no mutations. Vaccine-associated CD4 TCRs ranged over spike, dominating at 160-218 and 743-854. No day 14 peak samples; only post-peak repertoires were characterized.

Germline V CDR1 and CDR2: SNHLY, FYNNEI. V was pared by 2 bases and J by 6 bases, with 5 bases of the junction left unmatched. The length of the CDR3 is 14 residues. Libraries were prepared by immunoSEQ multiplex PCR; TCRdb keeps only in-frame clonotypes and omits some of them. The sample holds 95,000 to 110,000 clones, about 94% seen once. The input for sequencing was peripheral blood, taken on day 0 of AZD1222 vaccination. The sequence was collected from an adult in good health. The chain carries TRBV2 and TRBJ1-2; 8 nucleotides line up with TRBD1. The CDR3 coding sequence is TGTGCCAGCAGTGAAATTCGACAGGGGCATGGCTACACCTTC. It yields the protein CASSEIRQGHGYTF.